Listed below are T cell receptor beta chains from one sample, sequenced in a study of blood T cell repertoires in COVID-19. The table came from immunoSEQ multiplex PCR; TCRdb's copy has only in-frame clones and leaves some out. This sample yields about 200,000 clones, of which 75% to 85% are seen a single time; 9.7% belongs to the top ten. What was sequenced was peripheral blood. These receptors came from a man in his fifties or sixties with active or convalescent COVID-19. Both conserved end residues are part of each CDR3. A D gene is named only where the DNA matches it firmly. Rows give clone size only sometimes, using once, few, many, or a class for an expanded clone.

CDR3aa: CASSSTSGTSWTQYF
CDR3nt: TGTGCCAGCAGCTCCACTAGCGGGACCTCCTGGACCCAGTACTTC
j_gene: TRBJ2-5
abundance: few
v_gene: TRBV5-4
d_gene: TRBD2

CDR3aa: CASSPLAGSSYNEQFF
CDR3nt: TGTGCCAGCAGTCCGTTAGCGGGAAGCTCCTACAATGAGCAGTTCTTC
j_gene: TRBJ2-1
abundance: -
v_gene: TRBV27
d_gene: TRBD2

CDR3aa: CASSRTGGGPGELFF
CDR3nt: TGTGCCAGCAGCCGCACAGGGGGCGGCCCCGGGGAGCTGTTTTTT
j_gene: TRBJ2-2
abundance: -
v_gene: TRBV14
d_gene: TRBD1

CDR3aa: CVRSCGGTEITDTQYF
CDR3nt: TGTGTCAGAAGCTGCGGCGGGACGGAAATCACAGATACGCAGTATTTT
j_gene: TRBJ2-3
abundance: -
v_gene: TRBV7-5
d_gene: -

CDR3aa: CASSLFLGGREGYTF
CDR3nt: TGCGCCAGCAGCCTTTTTTTAGGGGGCCGGGAGGGCTACACCTTC
j_gene: TRBJ1-2
abundance: -
v_gene: TRBV5-1
d_gene: TRBD1

CDR3aa: CASSPFRVYEQYF
CDR3nt: TGTGCCAGCTCACCCTTCCGGGTCTACGAGCAGTACTTC
j_gene: TRBJ2-7
abundance: -
v_gene: TRBV18
d_gene: -

CDR3aa: CASSQGITEAFF
CDR3nt: TGTGCCAGCAGTCAGGGGATCACTGAAGCTTTCTTT
j_gene: TRBJ1-1
abundance: -
v_gene: TRBV28
d_gene: -

CDR3aa: CASSIERGTYEQYF
CDR3nt: TGTGCCAGTAGTATAGAGCGGGGAACCTACGAGCAGTACTTC
j_gene: TRBJ2-7
abundance: -
v_gene: TRBV19
d_gene: -

CDR3aa: CASSPRDSSSYEQYF
CDR3nt: TGTGCCAGCAGCCCCCGGGACTCAAGCTCCTACGAGCAGTACTTC
j_gene: TRBJ2-7
abundance: -
v_gene: TRBV7-2
d_gene: -

CDR3aa: CASSQTGTIVNTEAFF
CDR3nt: TGTGCCAGCAGCCAAACAGGGACCATCGTGAACACTGAAGCTTTCTTT
j_gene: TRBJ1-1
abundance: -
v_gene: TRBV28
d_gene: -

CDR3aa: CASSPVTITGELFF
CDR3nt: TGTGCCAGCAGCCCCGTGACTATCACCGGGGAGCTGTTTTTT
j_gene: TRBJ2-2
abundance: -
v_gene: TRBV7-2
d_gene: -

CDR3aa: CSASGTEAFF
CDR3nt: TGCAGTGCTAGCGGCACTGAAGCTTTCTTT
j_gene: TRBJ1-1
abundance: -
v_gene: TRBV20-1
d_gene: -

CDR3aa: CASSLGGRNTEAFF
CDR3nt: TGTGCCAGCAGCTTGGGGGGCCGGAACACTGAAGCTTTCTTT
j_gene: TRBJ1-1
abundance: -
v_gene: TRBV5-4
d_gene: -

CDR3aa: CASTQDRGYNEQFF
CDR3nt: TGCGCCAGCACCCAGGACAGGGGTTACAATGAGCAGTTCTTC
j_gene: TRBJ2-1
abundance: -
v_gene: TRBV5-1
d_gene: TRBD1

CDR3aa: CASSVEGQINQPQHF
CDR3nt: TGTGCCAGCTCCGTGGAGGGACAGATCAATCAGCCCCAGCATTTT
j_gene: TRBJ1-5
abundance: -
v_gene: TRBV2
d_gene: TRBD1

CDR3aa: CASSLVASQEQYF
CDR3nt: TGTGCCAGCAGCTTAGTGGCCAGTCAGGAGCAGTACTTC
j_gene: TRBJ2-7
abundance: -
v_gene: TRBV11-3
d_gene: -

CDR3aa: CASSQRDRGGGYTF
CDR3nt: TGCGCCAGCAGCCAAAGAGACAGGGGTGGTGGCTACACCTTC
j_gene: TRBJ1-2
abundance: -
v_gene: TRBV4-3
d_gene: TRBD1

CDR3aa: CASSLSGGAKNIQYF
CDR3nt: TGTGCCAGCAGTTTAAGCGGGGGTGCAAAAAACATTCAGTACTTC
j_gene: TRBJ2-4
abundance: -
v_gene: TRBV28
d_gene: TRBD2

CDR3aa: CASSQPGTVNTEAFF
CDR3nt: TGTGCCAGCAGCCAACCCGGGACAGTGAACACTGAAGCTTTCTTT
j_gene: TRBJ1-1
abundance: -
v_gene: TRBV6-5
d_gene: TRBD1

CDR3aa: CASTPRLSRVETQYF
CDR3nt: TGTGCCAGCACCCCACGACTCAGTCGGGTGGAGACCCAGTACTTC
j_gene: TRBJ2-5
abundance: -
v_gene: TRBV7-2
d_gene: -

CDR3aa: CSAYRITIYF
CDR3nt: TGCAGTGCTTATAGAATCACCATATATTTT
j_gene: TRBJ1-3
abundance: -
v_gene: TRBV20-1
d_gene: -

CDR3aa: CASSSDSNEQFF
CDR3nt: TGTGCCAGCAGCTCCGACAGCAATGAGCAGTTCTTC
j_gene: TRBJ2-1
abundance: -
v_gene: TRBV9
d_gene: -

CDR3aa: CASSPLAGNYNEQFF
CDR3nt: TGTGCCAGCAGCCCCCTAGCGGGGAATTACAATGAGCAGTTCTTC
j_gene: TRBJ2-1
abundance: -
v_gene: TRBV5-5
d_gene: TRBD2

CDR3aa: CASSYSGQGGGGYTF
CDR3nt: TGTGCCAGCAGTTACTCGGGACAGGGAGGGGGTGGCTACACCTTC
j_gene: TRBJ1-2
abundance: -
v_gene: TRBV6-5
d_gene: TRBD1

CDR3aa: CSASRTGLQWDTEAFF
CDR3nt: TGCAGTGCTAGTAGGACAGGCCTACAGTGGGACACTGAAGCTTTCTTT
j_gene: TRBJ1-1
abundance: few
v_gene: TRBV20-1
d_gene: TRBD1

CDR3aa: CASSPRTGGGGYTF
CDR3nt: TGTGCCAGCAGTCCCCGGACAGGGGGCGGTGGCTACACCTTC
j_gene: TRBJ1-2
abundance: -
v_gene: TRBV6-5
d_gene: TRBD1

CDR3aa: CASSLAGVIDEQFF
CDR3nt: TGTGCCAGCAGCTTAGCGGGAGTTATAGATGAGCAGTTCTTC
j_gene: TRBJ2-1
abundance: -
v_gene: TRBV11-2
d_gene: -

CDR3aa: CASSPLTGLEAFF
CDR3nt: TGTGCCAGCAGTCCGCTCACAGGGTTGGAAGCTTTCTTT
j_gene: TRBJ1-1
abundance: -
v_gene: TRBV27
d_gene: -

CDR3aa: CASRVGGWNTEAFF
CDR3nt: TGTGCCAGCCGAGTCGGGGGGTGGAACACTGAAGCTTTCTTT
j_gene: TRBJ1-1
abundance: -
v_gene: TRBV7-9
d_gene: -

CDR3aa: CASSPDPSGGQHF
CDR3nt: TGCGCCAGCAGCCCTGACCCCTCGGGGGGCCAGCATTTT
j_gene: TRBJ1-5
abundance: -
v_gene: TRBV5-1
d_gene: -

CDR3aa: CASSLNRGATISGNTIYF
CDR3nt: TGTGCCAGCTCACTAAACAGGGGTGCAACGATATCTGGAAACACCATATATTTT
j_gene: TRBJ1-3
abundance: -
v_gene: TRBV18
d_gene: TRBD1

CDR3aa: CASSEEYRYRQAFF
CDR3nt: TGTGCCAGCAGTGAAGAATATAGGTACAGACAAGCTTTCTTT
j_gene: TRBJ1-1
abundance: -
v_gene: TRBV2
d_gene: -

CDR3aa: CASSHRVADYNEQFF
CDR3nt: TGTGCCAGCAGCCACCGAGTAGCGGACTACAATGAGCAGTTCTTC
j_gene: TRBJ2-1
abundance: -
v_gene: TRBV7-2
d_gene: -

CDR3aa: CASSLDRSMNTEAFF
CDR3nt: TGCGCCAGCAGCCTGGACAGGTCCATGAACACTGAAGCTTTCTTT
j_gene: TRBJ1-1
abundance: -
v_gene: TRBV5-1
d_gene: TRBD1

CDR3aa: CASSMGQGPYNEQFF
CDR3nt: TGTGCCAGTAGTATGGGACAGGGACCCTACAATGAGCAGTTCTTC
j_gene: TRBJ2-1
abundance: -
v_gene: TRBV19
d_gene: TRBD1

CDR3aa: CASSWGVGTDTQYF
CDR3nt: TGTGCCAGTAGTTGGGGCGTAGGCACAGATACGCAGTATTTT
j_gene: TRBJ2-3
abundance: -
v_gene: TRBV19
d_gene: -

CDR3aa: CASGSGGTEAFF
CDR3nt: TGTGCTAGTGGTTCGGGGGGCACTGAAGCTTTCTTT
j_gene: TRBJ1-1
abundance: -
v_gene: TRBV12-5
d_gene: -

CDR3aa: CASSLPGANTQYF
CDR3nt: TGTGCCAGCAGCCTCCCAGGGGCCAATACGCAGTATTTT
j_gene: TRBJ2-3
abundance: -
v_gene: TRBV11-2
d_gene: -

CDR3aa: CASSSDRVGYTF
CDR3nt: TGTGCCAGCAGTTCCGACAGGGTTGGCTACACCTTC
j_gene: TRBJ1-2
abundance: -
v_gene: TRBV28
d_gene: TRBD1

CDR3aa: CATSRETATGANVLTF
CDR3nt: TGTGCCACCAGCAGAGAGACAGCCACTGGGGCCAACGTCCTGACTTTC
j_gene: TRBJ2-6
abundance: -
v_gene: TRBV15
d_gene: -

CDR3aa: CASSHPGQGRTGELFF
CDR3nt: TGTGCCAGCAGTCATCCGGGACAGGGTAGGACCGGGGAGCTGTTTTTT
j_gene: TRBJ2-2
abundance: -
v_gene: TRBV6-2/TRBV6-3
d_gene: TRBD1

CDR3aa: CASSFDRRPQHF
CDR3nt: TGTGCCAGCAGTTTTGACAGACGGCCCCAGCATTTT
j_gene: TRBJ1-5
abundance: -
v_gene: TRBV12-3/TRBV12-4
d_gene: -

CDR3aa: CASSGRDPPWSTDTQYF
CDR3nt: TGTGCCAGCAGCGGGAGGGACCCCCCGTGGAGCACAGATACGCAGTATTTT
j_gene: TRBJ2-3
abundance: -
v_gene: TRBV13
d_gene: TRBD2

CDR3aa: CASSLRDRGGMEKLFF
CDR3nt: TGTGCCAGTAGCCTCCGGGACAGGGGCGGAATGGAAAAACTGTTTTTT
j_gene: TRBJ1-4
abundance: -
v_gene: TRBV19
d_gene: TRBD1

CDR3aa: CASSPSGEGTGELFF
CDR3nt: TGTGCCAGCAGCCCTAGCGGGGAGGGCACCGGGGAGCTGTTTTTT
j_gene: TRBJ2-2
abundance: -
v_gene: TRBV4-2
d_gene: TRBD2

CDR3aa: CASSLDRGEQYF
CDR3nt: TGTGCCAGCAGCTTAGACAGAGGGGAGCAGTACTTC
j_gene: TRBJ2-7
abundance: once
v_gene: TRBV7-2
d_gene: -

CDR3aa: CASSYSSLTGEETQYF
CDR3nt: TGTGCCAGCAGTTACTCGAGTCTGACAGGGGAAGAGACCCAGTACTTC
j_gene: TRBJ2-5
abundance: -
v_gene: TRBV6-5
d_gene: TRBD1

CDR3aa: CASSLPRTSDNEQFF
CDR3nt: TGCGCCAGCAGCTTGCCCCGGACTAGCGACAATGAGCAGTTCTTC
j_gene: TRBJ2-1
abundance: -
v_gene: TRBV5-1
d_gene: TRBD2

CDR3aa: CATGGRAYTDTQYF
CDR3nt: TGTGCCACAGGCGGGAGGGCTTATACAGATACGCAGTATTTT
j_gene: TRBJ2-3
abundance: -
v_gene: TRBV6-5
d_gene: TRBD2

CDR3aa: CASSFRSTYNEQFF
CDR3nt: TGTGCCAGTAGTTTCCGGTCTACCTACAATGAGCAGTTCTTC
j_gene: TRBJ2-1
abundance: once
v_gene: TRBV19
d_gene: -

CDR3aa: CATSGGGDRGFDGYTF
CDR3nt: TGTGCCACCAGCGGGGGCGGGGACAGGGGGTTTGATGGCTACACCTTC
j_gene: TRBJ1-2
abundance: -
v_gene: TRBV15
d_gene: TRBD1

CDR3aa: CSVNYGTGYGYTF
CDR3nt: TGCAGCGTCAACTACGGGACAGGATATGGCTACACCTTC
j_gene: TRBJ1-2
abundance: -
v_gene: TRBV29-1
d_gene: TRBD1

CDR3aa: CASSVSGTQVSNQPQHF
CDR3nt: TGTGCCAGCAGTGTCTCAGGGACACAAGTTAGCAATCAGCCCCAGCATTTT
j_gene: TRBJ1-5
abundance: -
v_gene: TRBV2
d_gene: -

CDR3aa: CASSPPSYEQYF
CDR3nt: TGTGCCAGCAGCCCCCCGAGCTACGAGCAGTACTTC
j_gene: TRBJ2-7
abundance: -
v_gene: TRBV28
d_gene: -

CDR3aa: CASSTWGLAGYPPTDTQYF
CDR3nt: TGTGCCAGCAGTACCTGGGGACTAGCGGGGTATCCCCCCACAGATACGCAGTATTTT
j_gene: TRBJ2-3
abundance: -
v_gene: TRBV27
d_gene: TRBD2